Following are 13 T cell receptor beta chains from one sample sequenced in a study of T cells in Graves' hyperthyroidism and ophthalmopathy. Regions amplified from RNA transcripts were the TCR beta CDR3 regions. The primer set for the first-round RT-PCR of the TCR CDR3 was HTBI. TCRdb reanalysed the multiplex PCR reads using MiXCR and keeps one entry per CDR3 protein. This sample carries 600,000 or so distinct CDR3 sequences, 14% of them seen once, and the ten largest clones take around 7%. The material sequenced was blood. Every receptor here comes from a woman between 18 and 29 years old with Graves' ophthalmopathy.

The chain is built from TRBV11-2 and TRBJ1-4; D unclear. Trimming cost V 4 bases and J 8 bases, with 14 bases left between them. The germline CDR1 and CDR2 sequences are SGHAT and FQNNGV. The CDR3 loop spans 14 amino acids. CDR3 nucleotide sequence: TGTGCCAGCAGCTCAGCAGGTGTGGGAGAAAAACTGTTTTTT. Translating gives CASSSAGVGEKLFF.

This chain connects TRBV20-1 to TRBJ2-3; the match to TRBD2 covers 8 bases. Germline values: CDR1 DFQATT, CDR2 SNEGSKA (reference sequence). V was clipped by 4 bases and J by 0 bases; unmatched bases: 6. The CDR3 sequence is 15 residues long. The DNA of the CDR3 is TGCAGTGCTACCGGACTAGCAGCTAGCACAGATACGCAGTATTTT. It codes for CSATGLAASTDTQYF.

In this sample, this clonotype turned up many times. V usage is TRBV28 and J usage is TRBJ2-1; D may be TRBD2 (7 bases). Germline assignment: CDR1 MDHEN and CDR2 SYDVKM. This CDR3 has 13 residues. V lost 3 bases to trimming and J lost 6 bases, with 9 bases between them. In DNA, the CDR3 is TGTGCCAGCAGTTTTAGGGGGGGCAATGAGCAGTTCTTC. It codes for CASSFRGGNEQFF.

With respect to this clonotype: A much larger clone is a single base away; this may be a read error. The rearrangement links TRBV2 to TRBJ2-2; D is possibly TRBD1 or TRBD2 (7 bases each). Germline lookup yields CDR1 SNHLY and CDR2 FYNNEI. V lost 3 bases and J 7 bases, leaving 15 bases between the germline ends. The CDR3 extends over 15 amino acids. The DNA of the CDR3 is TGTGCCAGCAGTGATCAGGGGGGGCGGAACGGGGAGCTGTTTTTT. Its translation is CASSDQGGRNGELFF.

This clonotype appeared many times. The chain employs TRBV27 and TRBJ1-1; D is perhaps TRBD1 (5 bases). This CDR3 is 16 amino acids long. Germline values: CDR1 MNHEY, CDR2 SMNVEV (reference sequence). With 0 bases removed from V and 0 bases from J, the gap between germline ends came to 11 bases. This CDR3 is CASSLSARVMNTEAFF. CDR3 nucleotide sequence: TGTGCCAGCAGTTTATCGGCCAGGGTCATGAACACTGAAGCTTTCTTT.

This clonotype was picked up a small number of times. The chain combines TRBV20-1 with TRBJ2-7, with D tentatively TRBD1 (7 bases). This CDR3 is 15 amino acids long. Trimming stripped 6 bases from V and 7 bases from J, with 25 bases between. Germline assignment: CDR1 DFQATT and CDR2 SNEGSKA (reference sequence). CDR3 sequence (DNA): TGCAGTGCCACCGGGACAGCGCCCTTTGGGAGGGAGCAGTACTTC. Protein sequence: CSATGTAPFGREQYF.

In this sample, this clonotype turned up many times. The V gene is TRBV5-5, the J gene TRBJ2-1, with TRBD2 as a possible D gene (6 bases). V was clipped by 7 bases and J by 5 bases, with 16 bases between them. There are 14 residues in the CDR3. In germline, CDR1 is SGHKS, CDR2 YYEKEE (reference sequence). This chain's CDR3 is CASVPGRTNNEQFF. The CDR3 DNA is TGTGCCAGCGTCCCGGGGAGGACCAACAATGAGCAGTTCTTC.

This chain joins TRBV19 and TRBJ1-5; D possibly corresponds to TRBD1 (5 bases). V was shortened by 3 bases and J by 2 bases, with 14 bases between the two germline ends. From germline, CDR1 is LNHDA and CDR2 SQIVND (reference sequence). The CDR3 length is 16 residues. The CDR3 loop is CASSIQGLVGNQPQHF. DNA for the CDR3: TGTGCCAGTAGTATCCAGGGCCTGGTAGGCAATCAGCCCCAGCATTTT.

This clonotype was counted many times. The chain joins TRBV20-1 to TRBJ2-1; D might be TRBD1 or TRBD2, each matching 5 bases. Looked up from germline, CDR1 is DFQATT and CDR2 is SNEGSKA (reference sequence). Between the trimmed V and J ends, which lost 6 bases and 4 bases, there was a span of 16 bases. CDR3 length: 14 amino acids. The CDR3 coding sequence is TGCAGTGCGAGGAGGACACCCATTTACAATGAGCAGTTCTTC. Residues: CSARRTPIYNEQFF.

This chain's CDR3 is CSVGVTDTQYF. CDR3 DNA sequence: TGCAGCGTTGGGGTGACAGATACGCAGTATTTT. This sequence joins TRBV29-1 and TRBJ2-3; D remains unclear. CDR3 length: 11 residues. Germline V CDR1 and CDR2: SQVTM, ANQGSEA. V lost 4 bases, J lost 3 bases, and 5 bases lay in between.

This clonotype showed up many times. Here the CDR3 DNA reads TGTGCCAGCAACCCTGGGACAGGGGTCGCCGGGGAGCTGTTTTTT. This sequence encodes CASNPGTGVAGELFF. The chain is built from TRBV11-1 and TRBJ2-2; TRBD1 aligns across 10 bases. J was trimmed by 6 bases and V by 7 bases; bases with no gene match: 8. From germline, CDR1 is SGHAT and CDR2 FQDESV (reference sequence). The CDR3 loop spans 15 amino acids. Based on the CDR3 plus reference TRBV11-1 and TRBJ2-2, the full variable domain is EAEVAQSPRYKITEKSQAVAFWCDPISGHATLYWYRQILGQGPELLVQFQDESVVDDSQLPKDRFSAERLKGVDSTLKIQPAELGDSAMYLCASNPGTGVAGELFFGEGSRLTVL.

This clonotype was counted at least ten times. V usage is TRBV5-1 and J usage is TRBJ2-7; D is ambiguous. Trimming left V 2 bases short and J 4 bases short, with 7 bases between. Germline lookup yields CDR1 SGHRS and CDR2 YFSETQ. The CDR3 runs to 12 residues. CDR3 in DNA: TGCGCCAGCAGCTTCAACAATTACGAGCAGTACTTC. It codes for CASSFNNYEQYF. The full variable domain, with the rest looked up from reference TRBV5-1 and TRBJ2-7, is KAGVTQTPRYLIKTRGQQVTLSCSPISGHRSVSWYQQTPGQGLQFLFEYFSETQRNKGNFPGRFSGRQFSNSRSEMNVSTLELGDSALYLCASSFNNYEQYFGPGTRLTVT.

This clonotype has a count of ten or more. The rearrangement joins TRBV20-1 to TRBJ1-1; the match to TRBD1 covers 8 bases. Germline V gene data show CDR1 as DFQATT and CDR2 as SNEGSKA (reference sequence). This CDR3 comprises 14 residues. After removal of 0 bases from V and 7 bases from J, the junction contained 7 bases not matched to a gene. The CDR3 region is CSARDDRGFGEAFF. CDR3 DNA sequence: TGCAGTGCTAGAGATGACAGGGGTTTCGGTGAAGCTTTCTTT.